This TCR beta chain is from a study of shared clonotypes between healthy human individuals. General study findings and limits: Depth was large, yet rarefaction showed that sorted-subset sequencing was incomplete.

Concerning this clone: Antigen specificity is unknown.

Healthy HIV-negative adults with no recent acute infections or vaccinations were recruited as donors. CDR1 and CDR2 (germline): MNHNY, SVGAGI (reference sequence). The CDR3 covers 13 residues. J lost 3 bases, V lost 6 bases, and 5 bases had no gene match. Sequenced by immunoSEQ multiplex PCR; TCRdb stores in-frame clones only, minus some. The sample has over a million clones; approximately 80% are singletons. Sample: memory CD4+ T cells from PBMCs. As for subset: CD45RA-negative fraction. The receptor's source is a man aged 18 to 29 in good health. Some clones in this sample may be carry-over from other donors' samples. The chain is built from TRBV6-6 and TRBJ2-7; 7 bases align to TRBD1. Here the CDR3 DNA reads TGTGCCAGCAGACTACGGGACAGCTACGAGCAGTACTTC. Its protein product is CASRLRDSYEQYF.